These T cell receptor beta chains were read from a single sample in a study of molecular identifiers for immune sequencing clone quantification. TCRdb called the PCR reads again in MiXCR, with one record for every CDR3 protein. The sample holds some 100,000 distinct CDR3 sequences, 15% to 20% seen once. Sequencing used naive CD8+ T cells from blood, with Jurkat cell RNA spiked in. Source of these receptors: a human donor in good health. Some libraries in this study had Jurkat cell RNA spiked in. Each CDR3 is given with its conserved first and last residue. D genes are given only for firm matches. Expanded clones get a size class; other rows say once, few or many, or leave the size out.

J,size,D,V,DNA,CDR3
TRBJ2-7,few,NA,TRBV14,TGTGCCAGCAGCCCCCCGGGACTTGCTCGCGAGCAGTACTTC,CASSPPGLAREQYF
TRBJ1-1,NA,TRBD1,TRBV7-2,TGTGCCAGCAGAATACAGGGGGACTGGAAAGCTTTCTTT,CASRIQGDWKAFF
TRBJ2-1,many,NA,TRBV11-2,TGTGCCAGCAGCTTAGTCGTCAGGGGCTCCTACAATGAGCAGTTCTTC,CASSLVVRGSYNEQFF
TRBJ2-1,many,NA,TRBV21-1,TGTGCCAGCGGTACAGGGCCTGAGCAGTTCTTC,CASGTGPEQFF
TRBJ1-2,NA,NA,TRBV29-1,TGCGGCGTTGTGGGGGGAGAGCTCTATGGCTACACCTTC,CGVVGGELYGYTF
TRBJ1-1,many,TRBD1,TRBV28,TGTGCCAGCAGTTCACGGACAGGGCCGACCTGGCCTGAAGCTTTCTTT,CASSSRTGPTWPEAFF
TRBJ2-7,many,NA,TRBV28,TGTGCCAGCAGCTTTTCAGGAAGTCGCGAGCAGTACTTC,CASSFSGSREQYF
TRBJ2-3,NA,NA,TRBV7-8,TGTGCCAGCAGCTTCACGGGGAGCACAGATACGCAGTATTTT,CASSFTGSTDTQYF
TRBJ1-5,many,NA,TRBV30,TGTGCCTGGAGTGTCTGGGAAGAACACCGTCAGCCCCAGCATTTT,CAWSVWEEHRQPQHF
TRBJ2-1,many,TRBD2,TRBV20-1,TGCAGTGCAACACTAGCGGGTTTTTTCAGTGAGCAGTTCTTC,CSATLAGFFSEQFF
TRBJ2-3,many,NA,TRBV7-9,TGTGCCAGCAGCTTAGAAGCCCCAGATACGCAGTATTTT,CASSLEAPDTQYF
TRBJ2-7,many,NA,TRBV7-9,TGTGCCAGCACCCAGGACTTATACGAGCAGTACTTC,CASTQDLYEQYF
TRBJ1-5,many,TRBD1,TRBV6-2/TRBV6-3,TGTGCCAGCAGTTTCGGGGACAGGGACATTGGCGGCAATCAGCCCCAGCATTTT,CASSFGDRDIGGNQPQHF
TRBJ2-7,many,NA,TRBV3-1,TGTGCCAGCAGCCAAGATCTTGGGGGACCGTCCTCCTACGAGCAGTACTTC,CASSQDLGGPSSYEQYF
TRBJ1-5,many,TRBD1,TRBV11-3,TGTGCCAGCAGCACCAGGGGGACTAGCAATCAGCCCCAGCATTTT,CASSTRGTSNQPQHF
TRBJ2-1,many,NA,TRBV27,TGTGCCAGCACCAAAGGTGGCGGGGGCCCCTACAATGAGCAGTTCTTC,CASTKGGGGPYNEQFF
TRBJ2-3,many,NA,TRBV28,TGTGCCAGCAGTTTACCCCCGGGGCTCACAGATACGCAGTATTTT,CASSLPPGLTDTQYF
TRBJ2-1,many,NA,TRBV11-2,TGTGCCAGCAGCTTACCGGGACCGTCCCATGAGCAGTTCTTC,CASSLPGPSHEQFF
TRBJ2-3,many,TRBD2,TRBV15,TGTGCCACCAGAAGGACTAGCGGTACCACAGATACGCAGTATTTT,CATRRTSGTTDTQYF
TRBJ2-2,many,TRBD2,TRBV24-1,TGTGCCACCAGTGACTCCGGACTAGCGGGAGGGCCTGACACCGGGGAGCTGTTTTTT,CATSDSGLAGGPDTGELFF
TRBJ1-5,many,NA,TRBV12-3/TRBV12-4,TGTGCCAGCAGTTTAAGGATGTTGGACACTTATAGCAATCAGCCCCAGCATTTT,CASSLRMLDTYSNQPQHF
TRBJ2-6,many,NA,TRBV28,TGTGCCAGCAGTTTGGGACCCTCTGGGGCCAACGTCCTGACTTTC,CASSLGPSGANVLTF
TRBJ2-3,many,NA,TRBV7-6,TGTGCCAGCAGCTTCGAACCCGGGACTCGTTCTAGCACAGATACGCAGTATTTT,CASSFEPGTRSSTDTQYF
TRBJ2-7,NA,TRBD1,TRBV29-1,TGCAGCGTTGAAGATGGGCGACAGGGAACTAACGAGCAGTACTTC,CSVEDGRQGTNEQYF
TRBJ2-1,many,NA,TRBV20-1,TGCAGTGCTAACCGGGAGAATCTTAGGATCATCAATGAGCAGTTCTTC,CSANRENLRIINEQFF
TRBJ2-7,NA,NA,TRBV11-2,TGTGCCAGCAGCTTTTTAGCCCCCTACGAGCAGTACTTC,CASSFLAPYEQYF
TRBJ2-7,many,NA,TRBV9,TGTGCCAGCAGCGTAGGTGGGCCCTCCTACGAGCAGTACTTC,CASSVGGPSYEQYF
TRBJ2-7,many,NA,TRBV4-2,TGTGCCAGCAGCCAAGGCCTCGGGGCCAGCTGGGAGCAGTACTTC,CASSQGLGASWEQYF
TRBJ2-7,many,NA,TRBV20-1,TGCAGTGCTAGTCGGCTAGCAACCTACGAGCAGTACTTC,CSASRLATYEQYF
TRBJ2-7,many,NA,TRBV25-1,TGTGCCAGCAGTGAATATGGCTTCGGAGAGCAGTACTTC,CASSEYGFGEQYF